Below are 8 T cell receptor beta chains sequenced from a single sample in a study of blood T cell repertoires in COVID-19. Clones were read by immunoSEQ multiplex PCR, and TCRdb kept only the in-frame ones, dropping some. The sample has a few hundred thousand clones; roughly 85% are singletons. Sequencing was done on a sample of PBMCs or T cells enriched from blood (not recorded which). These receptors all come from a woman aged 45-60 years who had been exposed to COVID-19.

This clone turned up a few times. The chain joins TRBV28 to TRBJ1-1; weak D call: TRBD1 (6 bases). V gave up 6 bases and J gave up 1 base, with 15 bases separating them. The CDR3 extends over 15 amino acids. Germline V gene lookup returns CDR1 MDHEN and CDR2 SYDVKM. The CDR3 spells CASSRLGAANTEAFF. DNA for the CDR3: TGTGCCAGCAGCCGCCTGGGGGCGGCGAACACTGAAGCTTTCTTT.

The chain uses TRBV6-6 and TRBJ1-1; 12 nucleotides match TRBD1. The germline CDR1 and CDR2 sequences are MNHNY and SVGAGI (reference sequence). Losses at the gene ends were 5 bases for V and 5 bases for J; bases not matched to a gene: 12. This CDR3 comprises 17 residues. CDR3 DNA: TGTGCCAGCAGTCTAAGACTATCGGGACAGGGGGCGACTGAAGCTTTCTTT. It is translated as CASSLRLSGQGATEAFF.

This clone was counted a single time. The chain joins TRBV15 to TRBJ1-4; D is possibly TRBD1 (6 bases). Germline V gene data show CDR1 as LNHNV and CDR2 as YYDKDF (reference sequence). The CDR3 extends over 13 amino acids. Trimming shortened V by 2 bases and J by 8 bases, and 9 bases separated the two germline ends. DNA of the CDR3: TGTGCCACCAGCAGAACAGGACAGGAAAAACTGTTTTTT. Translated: CATSRTGQEKLFF. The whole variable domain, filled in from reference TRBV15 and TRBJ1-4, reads DAMVIQNPRYQVTQFGKPVTLSCSQTLNHNVMYWYQQKSSQAPKLLFHYYDKDFNNEADTPDNFQSRRPNTSFCFLDIRSPGLGDTAMYLCATSRTGQEKLFFGSGTQLSVL.

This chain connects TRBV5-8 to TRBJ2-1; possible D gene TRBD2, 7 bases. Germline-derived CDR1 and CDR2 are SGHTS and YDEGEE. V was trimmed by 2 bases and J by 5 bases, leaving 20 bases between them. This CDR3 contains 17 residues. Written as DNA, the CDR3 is TGTGCCAGCAGCTTATTTCACGGGGGGCTACTAAACAATGAGCAGTTCTTC. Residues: CASSLFHGGLLNNEQFF.

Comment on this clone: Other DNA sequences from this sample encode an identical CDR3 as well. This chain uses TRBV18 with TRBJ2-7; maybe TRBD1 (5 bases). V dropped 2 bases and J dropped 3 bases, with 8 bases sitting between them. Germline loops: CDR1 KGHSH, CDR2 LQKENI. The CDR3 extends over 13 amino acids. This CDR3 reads CASSPGANYEQYF. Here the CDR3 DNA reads TGTGCCAGCTCACCAGGGGCCAACTACGAGCAGTACTTC.

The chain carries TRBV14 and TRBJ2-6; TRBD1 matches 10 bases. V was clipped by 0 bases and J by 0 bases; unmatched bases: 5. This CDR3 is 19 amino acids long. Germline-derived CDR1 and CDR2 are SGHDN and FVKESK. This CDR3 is CASSQEGQGFFSGANVLTF. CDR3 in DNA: TGTGCCAGCAGCCAAGAGGGACAGGGGTTTTTCTCTGGGGCCAACGTCCTGACTTTC.

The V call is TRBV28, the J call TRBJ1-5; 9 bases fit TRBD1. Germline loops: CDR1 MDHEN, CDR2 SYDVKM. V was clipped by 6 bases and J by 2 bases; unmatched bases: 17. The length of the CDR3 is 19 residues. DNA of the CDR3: TGTGCCAGCAGCCTCAACAGGGGGCCCGGACAAATGGGCAATCAGCCCCAGCATTTT. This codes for CASSLNRGPGQMGNQPQHF.

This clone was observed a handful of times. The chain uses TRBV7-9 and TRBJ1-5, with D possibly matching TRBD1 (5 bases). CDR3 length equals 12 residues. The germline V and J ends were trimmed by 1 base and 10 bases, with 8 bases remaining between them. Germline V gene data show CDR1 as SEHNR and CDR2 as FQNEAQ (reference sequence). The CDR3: CASSLEGTPQHF. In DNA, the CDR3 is TGTGCCAGCAGCTTAGAAGGGACTCCCCAGCATTTT.